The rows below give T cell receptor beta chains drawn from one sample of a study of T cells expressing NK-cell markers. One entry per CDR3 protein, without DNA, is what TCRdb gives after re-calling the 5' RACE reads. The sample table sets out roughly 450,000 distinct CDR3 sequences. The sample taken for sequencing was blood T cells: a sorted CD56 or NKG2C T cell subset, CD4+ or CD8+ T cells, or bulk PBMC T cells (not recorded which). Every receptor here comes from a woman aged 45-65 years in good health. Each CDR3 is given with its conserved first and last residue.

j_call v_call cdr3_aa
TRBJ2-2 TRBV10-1 CASSESGGNPGELFF
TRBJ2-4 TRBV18 CASSPRLAGSDIQYF
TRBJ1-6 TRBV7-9 CASRNSGQFNSPLHF
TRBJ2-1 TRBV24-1 CATSELTSLGGNEQFF
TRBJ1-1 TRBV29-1 CSCGGTNTEAFF
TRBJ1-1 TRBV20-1 CSARPPGSRNTEAFF
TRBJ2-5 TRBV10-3 CAISGLAGTKAGETQYF
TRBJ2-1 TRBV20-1 CSARDNSHLNEQFF
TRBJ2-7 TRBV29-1 CSVERLAQGLMYF
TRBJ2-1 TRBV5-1 CASSLTGTGGMHEQFF
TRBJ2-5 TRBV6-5 CASSYSMVETQYF
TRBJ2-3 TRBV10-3 CAIRDRVTSTDTQYF
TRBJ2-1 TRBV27 CASSLVGGPHNEQFF
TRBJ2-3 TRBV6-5 CASSYVSGGADTQYF
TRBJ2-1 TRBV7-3 CASSPHAGSYNEQFF
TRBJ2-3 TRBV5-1 CASSLRETTDTQYF
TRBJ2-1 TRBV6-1 CASSQKGNNEQFF
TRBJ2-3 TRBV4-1 CASSQSGTGGDTQYF
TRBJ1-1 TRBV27 CASGRAGGRDTEAFF
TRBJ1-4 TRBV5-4 CASSHAGQRSTNEKLFF
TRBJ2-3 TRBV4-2 CASSQGRGGLGTDTQYF
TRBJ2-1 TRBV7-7 CASSIGGASYNEQFF
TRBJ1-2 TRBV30 CAWRGQGAGGYTF
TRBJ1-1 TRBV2 CASSRDGIDEAFF
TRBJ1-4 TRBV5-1 CASADRLNEKLFF
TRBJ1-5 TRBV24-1 CATSDRLPGTPENQPQHF
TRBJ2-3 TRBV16 CASSQGSGLYTDTQYF
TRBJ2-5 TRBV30 CAWSVPFTSETQYF
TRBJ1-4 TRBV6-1 CASSAQGVGEKLFF
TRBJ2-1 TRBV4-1 CASSQAGTSNEQFF
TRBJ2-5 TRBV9 CASSATGIQETQYF
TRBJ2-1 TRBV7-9 CASSRDGGYNEQFF
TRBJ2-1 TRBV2 CASSDSGSLYNEQFF
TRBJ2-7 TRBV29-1 CSVGARRQSYEQYF
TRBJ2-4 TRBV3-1 CASSQYLYGIQYF
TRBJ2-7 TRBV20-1 CSAKGQGFGEQYF
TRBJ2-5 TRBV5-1 CASSPWTSGLGQETQYF
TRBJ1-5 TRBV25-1 CASSVGDQPQHF
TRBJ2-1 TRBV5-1 CASSFRRAYNEQFF
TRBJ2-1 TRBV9 CASSVVGGSLNEQFF
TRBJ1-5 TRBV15 CATSRDLDRGNQPQHF
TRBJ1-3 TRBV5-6 CASSLVQGDGLRRNTIYF
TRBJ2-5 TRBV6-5 CASNPDGFGTQYF
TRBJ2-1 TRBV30 CAWSVVYNEQFF
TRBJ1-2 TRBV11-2 CACSAGDGYTF
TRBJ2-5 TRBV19 CASSIGSRTREETQYF
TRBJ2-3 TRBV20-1 CSGWDGGTQYF
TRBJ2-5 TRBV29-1 CSASPDRAMGTQYF
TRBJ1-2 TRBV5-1 CASSLDSNYGYTF
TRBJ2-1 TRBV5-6 CASSLRGLANEQFF
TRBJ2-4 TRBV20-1 CSASRGRGDIQYF
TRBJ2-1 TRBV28 CASNFLRGNNEQFF
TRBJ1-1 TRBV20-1 CSARGRGRVWDTEAFF
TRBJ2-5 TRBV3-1 CASSGAGTGVKETQYF
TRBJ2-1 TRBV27 CASSFSGRGPYNEQFF
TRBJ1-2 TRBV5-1 CASSLAGQQYGYTF